These 10 T cell receptor beta chains share one sample of origin, sequenced in a study of multiple sclerosis patients with progressive multifocal leukoencephalopathy. The time point here: time of PML onset. Only in-frame clones appear in the TCRdb table, and some are missing; sequencing was by immunoSEQ multiplex PCR. The sample has about 31,000 clones; approximately 86% are singletons. The sample consisted of PBMCs, taken from a patient treated with natalizumab. The receptors here all came from a woman aged 40 to 50 with progressive multifocal leukoencephalopathy.

The rearrangement links TRBV6-6 to TRBJ2-7; possibly TRBD1 for D (6 bases). Germline lookup yields CDR1 MNHNY and CDR2 SVGAGI (reference sequence). This CDR3 spans 14 amino acids. Trimming stripped 1 base from V and 5 bases from J, with 12 bases between. The DNA of the CDR3 is TGTGCCAGCAGTTACTTGGGGGCCGGGAACGAGCAGTACTTC. This gives the protein CASSYLGAGNEQYF.

This clone was found once. The gene calls are TRBV29-1 and TRBJ2-5; 7 bases agree with TRBD2. Germline trimming cut 3 bases from V and 1 base from J; bases unmatched to any gene: 8. Germline lookup yields CDR1 SQVTM and CDR2 ANQGSEA. This CDR3 is built from 15 residues. Here the CDR3 DNA reads TGCAGCGTTGAGGCTAGCGGCACACTCCAAGAGACCCAGTACTTC. Encoded protein: CSVEASGTLQETQYF.

In DNA form, the CDR3 reads TGTGCCAGCAGCGTACTGACATCTAGCACAGATACGCAGTATTTT. It yields the protein CASSVLTSSTDTQYF. V usage is TRBV9 and J usage is TRBJ2-3; no reliable D call. Germline assignment: CDR1 SGDLS and CDR2 YYNGEE. The CDR3 has 15 amino acids. V was trimmed by 1 base and J by 0 bases, leaving 9 bases between them.

V and J are TRBV7-2 and TRBJ2-2; D is undetermined. Germline CDR1 is SGHTA and CDR2 is FQGNSA. V lost 1 base and J 4 bases, leaving 7 bases between the germline ends. The CDR3 length is 14 residues. The CDR3 coding sequence is TGTGCCAGCAGCTTAGAAAGGACCACCGGGGAGCTGTTTTTT. As protein: CASSLERTTGELFF.

The gene calls are TRBV29-1 and TRBJ1-2, with 7 positions matching TRBD1. With 1 base clipped from V and 5 bases from J, the junction kept 4 bases outside the gene matches. This CDR3 has 13 residues. Germline lookup yields CDR1 SQVTM and CDR2 ANQGSEA. The CDR3 nucleotides read TGCAGCGTTGAAGCGCAGGGGGAATATGGCTACACCTTC. Translation: CSVEAQGEYGYTF.

In this sample, this clone turned up a few times. This sequence joins TRBV7-9 and TRBJ1-1; tentatively, D is TRBD1 (6 bases). CDR1 and CDR2 from the germline V gene are SEHNR and FQNEAQ (reference sequence). The V gene lost 2 bases and the J gene lost 7 bases, with 14 bases spanning the gap. The CDR3 contains 14 residues. CDR3 DNA sequence: TGTGCCAGCAGCTTACCTGGGACACGCGTTGAAGCTTTCTTT. As protein: CASSLPGTRVEAFF.

The chain links TRBV7-2 to TRBJ1-2; possibly TRBD1 for D (6 bases). Germline V gene lookup returns CDR1 SGHTA and CDR2 FQGNSA. This CDR3 has 17 residues. The V end was cut by 4 bases, the J end by 5 bases, with 23 bases between. The chain's CDR3 is CASSSGQGWGLGYGYTF. In DNA form, the CDR3 reads TGTGCCAGCAGCTCAGGGCAGGGGTGGGGACTGGGATATGGCTACACCTTC.

This chain connects TRBV11-2 to TRBJ2-7; no clear D. This CDR3 contains 14 residues. V was clipped by 0 bases and J by 6 bases, with 12 bases between them. From germline, CDR1 is SGHAT and CDR2 FQNNGV. The CDR3 is CASSLDLLFREQYF. The CDR3 DNA reads TGTGCCAGCAGCTTAGATCTACTCTTCCGCGAGCAGTACTTC.

This chain uses TRBV6-1 with TRBJ1-5; no reliable D call. This CDR3 comprises 14 residues. Germline V gene data show CDR1 as MNHNS and CDR2 as SASEGT. Trimming stripped 3 bases from V and 7 bases from J, with 13 bases between. CDR3 amino acids: CASSDPGLGQPQHF. The CDR3 coding sequence is TGTGCCAGCAGTGATCCCGGCCTTGGGCAGCCCCAGCATTTT.

The chain recombines TRBV5-1 with TRBJ1-4; TRBD1 agrees at 8 bases. V was clipped by 2 bases and J by 8 bases; unmatched bases: 5. The CDR3 is made up of 14 amino acids. CDR1 SGHRS and CDR2 YFSETQ come from the germline V gene. CDR3 sequence (DNA): TGCGCCAGCAGCTTACCGGACAGGGTAGAAAAACTGTTTTTT. Translating gives CASSLPDRVEKLFF.